This T cell receptor beta chain is drawn from a study of blood T cells in healthy people across ages. A second PCR of about 6 to 12 cycles used a sample-barcoded 5' primer and a J-beta primer mix. TCRdb reprocessed the 5' RACE reads via MiXCR and lists one record per CDR3 protein. The table includes nearly 800,000 distinct CDR3 sequences, more than 50% detected once. V lost 3 bases and J 8 bases, leaving 17 bases between the germline ends. Germline CDR1 and CDR2: SGDLS and YYNGEE. The CDR3 spans 14 residues. About this clonotype: Its antigen is still unknown.

Study outcomes and limitations: Diversity of TCR beta per million T cells declined in a roughly linear way with age.

The chain carries TRBV9 and TRBJ1-2, with a possible D match to TRBD1 (5 bases). This sequence was found in a man in his forties or fifties in good health. Material: blood. CDR3 amino acids: CASSETGVLDGYTF. For the CDR3, the DNA is TGTGCCAGCAGCGAAACGGGGGTTTTAGACGGCTACACCTTC.